These 18 T cell receptor beta chains share one sample of origin, sequenced in a study of CD8 T cells in ankylosing spondylitis. Study outcomes and limitations: Several highly homologous variants made up a TCR beta motif, and this motif appeared characteristic of ankylosing spondylitis blood.

TCRdb re-analysed the 5' RACE reads in MiXCR, keeping a single row per CDR3 protein. This table has fewer than 550,000 distinct CDR3 sequences, about 5.2% appearing once. Their target antigens are unknown. Sequences were obtained from blood, either unsorted or a sorted T cell fraction (not recorded which). These receptor sequences come from a male donor with ankylosing spondylitis.

Ten or more counts support this clonotype. This rearrangement joins TRBV3-1 to TRBJ2-7; either TRBD1 or TRBD2 may fit D (5 bases each). The length of the CDR3 is 14 residues. The germline gives CDR1 LGHDT, CDR2 YNNKEL (reference sequence). V gave up 4 bases and J gave up 2 bases, with 12 bases separating them. The CDR3 is CASSPGRGAYEQYF. In DNA, the CDR3 is TGTGCCAGCAGCCCGGGGCGAGGGGCCTACGAGCAGTACTTC.

This clonotype came up a few times. Its ends do not fully match the called genes, so a read error is possible. The chain employs TRBV20-1 and TRBJ2-7, with 10 bases fitting TRBD2. Germline assignment: CDR1 DFQATT and CDR2 SNEGSKA (reference sequence). The length of the CDR3 is 16 residues. The CDR3: CCARTLGTSVEHEQYF. CDR3 in DNA: TGCTGTGCTAGAACCCTCGGGACTAGCGTAGAGCACGAGCAGTACTTC.

DNA of the CDR3: TGTGCCAGCAGACAGTGGGGGCCCTACGAGCAGTACTTC. Amino acid sequence: CASRQWGPYEQYF. The V and J genes are TRBV28 and TRBJ2-7, with D possibly being TRBD1 (6 bases). V shed 6 bases and J shed 2 bases, with 11 bases lying between them. Germline V gives CDR1 MDHEN, CDR2 SYDVKM. The CDR3 has 13 residues. Supplemented by reference TRBV28 and TRBJ2-7, the full variable domain reads DVKVTQSSRYLVKRTGEKVFLECVQDMDHENMFWYRQDPGLGLRLIYFSYDVKMKEKGDIPEGYSVSREKKERFSLILESASTNQTSMYLCASRQWGPYEQYFGPGTRLTVT.

The gene calls are TRBV7-9 and TRBJ1-4; 8 nucleotides align to TRBD1. The CDR3 contains 14 residues. Germline V gene data show CDR1 as SEHNR and CDR2 as FQNEAQ (reference sequence). Trimming took 3 bases from V and 6 from J; bases not matched to a gene: 3. This CDR3 reads CASSFSQGDEKLFF. In nucleotides, the CDR3 is TGTGCCAGCAGCTTCTCACAGGGGGATGAAAAACTGTTTTTT.

This clonotype appeared a few times. This chain connects TRBV29-1 to TRBJ2-1, with 10 bases that match TRBD2. The CDR3 extends over 14 amino acids. Germline V CDR1 and CDR2: SQVTM, ANQGSEA. V dropped 5 bases and J dropped 7; count of bases not matched to a gene: 8. The CDR3 protein is CSVNILAGVNEQFF. The CDR3 nucleotides read TGCAGCGTTAACATTCTAGCGGGGGTTAATGAGCAGTTCTTC.

This clonotype was recorded a few times. This chain joins TRBV20-1 and TRBJ1-4, with D perhaps TRBD1 (6 bases). From germline, CDR1 is DFQATT and CDR2 SNEGSKA (reference sequence). V dropped 2 bases and J dropped 1 base, with 14 bases sitting between them. This CDR3 is 16 amino acids long. The CDR3: CSARNPGAGTNEKLFF. In DNA, the CDR3 is TGCAGTGCTAGAAACCCAGGGGCAGGAACTAATGAAAAACTGTTTTTT.

This clonotype appeared many times. The chain couples TRBV7-2 to TRBJ2-7; 9 bases match TRBD1. Losses at the gene ends were 1 base for V and 3 bases for J; bases not matched to a gene: 4. Germline-derived CDR1 and CDR2 are SGHTA and FQGNSA. This CDR3 spans 15 amino acids. CDR3 amino acids: CASSLDGQGYYEQYF. The CDR3 DNA is TGTGCCAGCAGCTTAGATGGACAGGGGTACTACGAGCAGTACTTC.

This clonotype was recorded a few times. This chain links TRBV13 with TRBJ2-1, with 10 bases lining up with TRBD2. The CDR3 covers 19 residues. Germline V gives CDR1 PRHDT, CDR2 FYEKMQ (reference sequence). The J segment lost 8 bases and the V segment lost 1 base, leaving 17 bases of the junction unmatched. CDR3 nucleotide sequence: TGTGCCAGCAGCTTAGCCCGCGTCGTAGAGAGCGGGAGGGCCGATGAGCAGTTCTTC. This encodes CASSLARVVESGRADEQFF.

This clonotype was recorded many times. This rearrangement joins TRBV11-2 to TRBJ2-1; D is ambiguous. Germline V gives CDR1 SGHAT, CDR2 FQNNGV. Deletions cut 2 bases from V and 9 bases from J, with 8 bases between. The CDR3 has 12 residues. The chain's CDR3 is CASSLWNREQFF. CDR3 nucleotide sequence: TGTGCCAGCAGCTTATGGAATCGTGAGCAGTTCTTC. Using reference TRBV11-2 and TRBJ2-1 for the parts outside the CDR3, the full variable domain is EAGVAQSPRYKIIEKRQSVAFWCNPISGHATLYWYQQILGQGPKLLIQFQNNGVVDDSQLPKDRFSAERLKGVDSTLKIQPAKLEDSAVYLCASSLWNREQFFGPGTRLTVL.

This clonotype was found a few times. CDR3 bases: TGTGCCAGCAGCACACCCGGGACAGTACAAGAGACCCAGTACTTC. Its protein product is CASSTPGTVQETQYF. The V call is TRBV7-6, the J call TRBJ2-5, with 7 bases aligning to TRBD1. CDR1 and CDR2 (germline): SGHVS, FNYEAQ. CDR3 length: 15 residues. The V and J ends lost 5 bases and 2 bases, in that order; junction bases with no gene match: 8.

Many counts were recorded for this clonotype. The rearrangement uses TRBV20-1 and TRBJ2-1; possible D gene TRBD2, 6 bases. The CDR3 is 16 amino acids. CDR1 and CDR2 from the germline V gene are DFQATT and SNEGSKA (reference sequence). Trimming took off 5 bases at V and 4 bases at J, with 21 bases between the two ends. This chain's CDR3 is CSAPKVAGLLYNEQFF. DNA of the CDR3: TGCAGTGCTCCTAAGGTGGCGGGGCTGCTTTACAATGAGCAGTTCTTC.

This clonotype has a count of ten or more. The V call is TRBV11-1, the J call TRBJ2-1, with TRBD1 identical over 7 bases. In germline, CDR1 is SGHAT, CDR2 FQDESV (reference sequence). This CDR3 has 15 amino acids. The J segment lost 5 bases and the V segment lost 3 bases, leaving 7 bases of the junction unmatched. The CDR3 protein is CASSFARQGDNEQFF. The CDR3 coding sequence is TGTGCCAGCAGCTTCGCCCGACAGGGAGACAATGAGCAGTTCTTC. The full variable domain, with the rest looked up from reference TRBV11-1 and TRBJ2-1, is EAEVAQSPRYKITEKSQAVAFWCDPISGHATLYWYRQILGQGPELLVQFQDESVVDDSQLPKDRFSAERLKGVDSTLKIQPAELGDSAMYLCASSFARQGDNEQFFGPGTRLTVL.

In this sample, this clonotype turned up many times. This chain joins TRBV6-5 and TRBJ1-2; D perhaps matches TRBD1 (6 bases). V lost 2 bases and J 0 bases, leaving 7 bases between the germline ends. The CDR3 loop spans 14 amino acids. Germline CDR1 is MNHEY and CDR2 is SVGAGI. The CDR3 nucleotides read TGTGCCAGCAGTTACAGGACAGCTAACTATGGCTACACCTTC. Translating it yields CASSYRTANYGYTF.

This clonotype has just a few counts. V gene TRBV14 combines with J gene TRBJ2-1, with D maybe TRBD1 (6 bases). The V gene lost 0 bases and the J gene lost 3 bases, with 24 bases spanning the gap. The length of the CDR3 is 20 residues. The germline V gene encodes CDR1 SGHDN and CDR2 FVKESK. The CDR3 nucleotides read TGTGCCAGCAGCCAAGATCTAGGACAGAGAACCTCCTCCCTCTACAATGAGCAGTTCTTC. Translating it yields CASSQDLGQRTSSLYNEQFF.

The V call is TRBV5-1, the J call TRBJ2-1; D gene uncertain. CDR1 is SGHRS, CDR2 YFSETQ, per germline. Trimming cost V 5 bases and J 0 bases, with 15 bases left between them. This CDR3 region has 16 residues. Here the CDR3 reads CASRNTGWSSYNEQFF. CDR3 sequence (DNA): TGCGCCAGCAGGAATACGGGTTGGAGCTCCTACAATGAGCAGTTCTTC.

This clonotype was observed a handful of times. J is TRBJ2-3 and V is TRBV7-8, with D unclear. This CDR3 has 15 amino acids. Per germline, CDR1 SGHVS and CDR2 FQNEAQ. V lost 5 bases, J lost 0 bases, and 12 bases lay in between. The CDR3, as DNA: TGTGCCAGCAGCCGCAAGCCCGCTAGCACAGATACGCAGTATTTT. Residues: CASSRKPASTDTQYF.

V gene TRBV11-1 combines with J gene TRBJ2-7; D is perhaps TRBD2 (6 bases). CDR1 is SGHAT, CDR2 FQDESV, per germline (reference sequence). V was shortened by 1 base and J by 5 bases, with 18 bases between the two germline ends. This CDR3 has 16 amino acids. This CDR3 is CASSLGWTGVRNEQYF. CDR3 bases: TGTGCCAGCAGCTTAGGTTGGACGGGGGTGCGGAACGAGCAGTACTTC.

This clonotype was counted only a few times. V usage is TRBV11-3 and J usage is TRBJ2-1, with 8 positions matching TRBD2. Germline loops: CDR1 SGHNT, CDR2 YENEEA. The CDR3 is made up of 16 amino acids. With V trimmed by 0 bases and J by 7 bases, 8 bases remained unmatched. CDR3 bases: TGTGCCAGCAGCTTAGATTCCGGGAGGGCCGGGAATGAGCAGTTCTTC. The encoded protein is CASSLDSGRAGNEQFF. Full variable domain (remainder filled in from reference TRBV11-3 and TRBJ2-1): EAGVVQSPRYKIIEKKQPVAFWCNPISGHNTLYWYLQNLGQGPELLIRYENEEAVDDSQLPKDRFSAERLKGVDSTLKIQPAELGDSAVYLCASSLDSGRAGNEQFFGPGTRLTVL.